What follows are 8 T cell receptor beta chains derived from one specimen sequenced in a study of cytomegalovirus exposure and HLA in healthy donors. The repertoire was sequenced with immunoSEQ multiplex PCR; TCRdb's copy has only in-frame clones and lacks some. The sample records 200,000 to 250,000 clones, roughly 84% being singletons. Sequencing was performed on PBMCs. The receptors originated from a woman in her thirties in good health and CMV-seropositive.

The V and J genes are TRBV6-4 and TRBJ2-2, with no clear D. CDR1 is MRHNA and CDR2 is SNTAGT in the germline V gene. The V gene lost 11 bases and the J gene lost 4 bases, with 8 bases spanning the gap. This CDR3 spans 11 amino acids. CDR3 residues: CAVVGTGELFF. The CDR3 bases are TGTGCCGTGGTGGGCACCGGGGAGCTGTTTTTT.

The V gene is TRBV4-3, the J gene TRBJ2-5, with D tentatively TRBD1 or TRBD2 (7 bases each). Trimming pared 3 bases from V and 2 bases from J, leaving 19 bases between. The CDR3 runs 17 residues. Germline-derived CDR1 and CDR2 are LGHNA and YSLEER. The CDR3 sequence: CASSQFTSGGGQETQYF. DNA of the CDR3: TGCGCCAGCAGCCAGTTCACGTCAGGGGGGGGTCAAGAGACCCAGTACTTC.

In nucleotides, the CDR3 is TGTGCCAGCAGCTCTAGCGGGATCATGGATGAGCAGTTCTTC. Amino acids: CASSSSGIMDEQFF. The V call is TRBV9, the J call TRBJ2-1, with 9 bases that match TRBD2. Germline loops: CDR1 SGDLS, CDR2 YYNGEE. The CDR3 has 14 amino acids. The V and J ends lost 4 bases and 8 bases, in that order; junction bases with no gene match: 7.

CDR3 sequence reads: CACTVGDIYEQYF. In DNA, the CDR3 is TGTGCCTGTACTGTGGGGGATATCTACGAGCAGTACTTC. The chain employs TRBV30 and TRBJ2-7; D may match TRBD1 or TRBD2 (5 bases each). The CDR3 covers 13 residues. Deletions cut 6 bases from V and 3 bases from J, with 15 bases between. Germline V gives CDR1 GTSNPN, CDR2 SVGIG (reference sequence). The full variable domain, in which reference TRBV30 and TRBJ2-7 provide the parts outside the CDR3, is SQTIHQWPATLVQPVGSPLSLECTVEGTSNPNLYWYRQAAGRGLQLLFYSVGIGQISSEVPQNLSASRPQDRQFILSSKKLLLSDSGFYLCACTVGDIYEQYFGPGTRLTVT.

The chain links TRBV5-6 to TRBJ2-7, with D tentatively TRBD2 (5 bases). CDR3 length equals 14 residues. CDR1 SGHDT and CDR2 YYEEEE come from the germline V gene. Trimming pared 4 bases from V and 3 bases from J, leaving 14 bases between. Here the CDR3 DNA reads TGTGCCAGCAGCCCGGCGGGTAATAACTACGAGCAGTACTTC. It translates to CASSPAGNNYEQYF.

The J gene is TRBJ2-7, the V gene TRBV19; D is possibly TRBD1 (5 bases). Trimming shortened V by 9 bases and J by 2 bases, and 14 bases separated the two germline ends. CDR3 length: 13 residues. From germline, CDR1 is LNHDA and CDR2 SQIVND (reference sequence). The CDR3 spells CARRLQGPYEQYF. In nucleotides, the CDR3 is TGTGCCAGGAGGCTTCAGGGTCCCTACGAGCAGTACTTC.

The chain recombines TRBV27 with TRBJ1-1; the D gene is possibly TRBD1 (6 bases). Trimming stripped 6 bases from V and 4 bases from J, with 9 bases between. CDR1 is MNHEY and CDR2 is SMNVEV in the germline V gene (reference sequence). CDR3 size: 12 residues. The CDR3 loop reads CASRTGTTEAFF. The DNA for the CDR3 is TGTGCCAGCAGAACAGGGACCACTGAAGCTTTCTTT.

This clone was seen once. The chain employs TRBV4-1 and TRBJ1-5; no clear D. The CDR3 is 15 amino acids. Germline V lookup: CDR1 MGHRA, CDR2 YSYEKL. The V gene lost 1 base and the J gene lost 7 bases, with 14 bases spanning the gap. CDR3 sequence: CASSQGLGGSQPQHF. As DNA, the CDR3 is TGCGCCAGCAGCCAAGGTTTAGGAGGAAGCCAGCCCCAGCATTTT.